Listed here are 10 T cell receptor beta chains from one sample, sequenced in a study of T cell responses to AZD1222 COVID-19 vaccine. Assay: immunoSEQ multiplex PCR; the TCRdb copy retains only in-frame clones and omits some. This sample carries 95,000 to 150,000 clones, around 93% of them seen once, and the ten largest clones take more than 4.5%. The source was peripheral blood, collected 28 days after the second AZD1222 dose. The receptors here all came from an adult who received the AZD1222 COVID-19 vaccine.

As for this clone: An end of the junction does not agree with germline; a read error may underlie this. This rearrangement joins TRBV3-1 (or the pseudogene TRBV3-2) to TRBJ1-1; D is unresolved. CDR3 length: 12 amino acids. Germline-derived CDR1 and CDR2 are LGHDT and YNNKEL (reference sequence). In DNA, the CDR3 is TGTGCCAGCAGCCAAACCACTTTCCAGGTAAGATGG. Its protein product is CASSQTTFQVRW.

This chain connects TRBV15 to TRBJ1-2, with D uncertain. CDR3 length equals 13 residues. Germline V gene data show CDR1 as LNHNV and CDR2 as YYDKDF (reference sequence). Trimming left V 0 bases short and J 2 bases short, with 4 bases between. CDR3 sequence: CATSRDGNYGYTF. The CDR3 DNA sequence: TGTGCCACCAGCAGAGACGGGAACTATGGCTACACCTTC.

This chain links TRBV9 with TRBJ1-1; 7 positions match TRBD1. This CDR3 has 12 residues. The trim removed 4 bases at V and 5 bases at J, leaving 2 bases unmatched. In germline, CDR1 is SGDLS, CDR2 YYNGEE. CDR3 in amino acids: CASSRQGTEAFF. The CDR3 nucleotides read TGTGCCAGCAGCCGACAGGGAACTGAAGCTTTCTTT.

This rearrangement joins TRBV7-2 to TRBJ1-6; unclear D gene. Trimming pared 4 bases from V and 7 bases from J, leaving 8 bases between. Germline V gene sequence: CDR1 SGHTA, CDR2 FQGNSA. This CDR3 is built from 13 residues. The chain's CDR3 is CASSSNGNSPLHF. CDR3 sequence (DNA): TGTGCCAGCAGCTCAAACGGAAATTCACCCCTCCACTTT. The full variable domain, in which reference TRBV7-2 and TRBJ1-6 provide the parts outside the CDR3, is GAGVSQSPSNKVTEKGKDVELRCDPISGHTALYWYRQSLGQGLEFLIYFQGNSAPDKSGLPSDRFSAERTGGSVSTLTIQRTQQEDSAVYLCASSSNGNSPLHFGNGTRLTVT.

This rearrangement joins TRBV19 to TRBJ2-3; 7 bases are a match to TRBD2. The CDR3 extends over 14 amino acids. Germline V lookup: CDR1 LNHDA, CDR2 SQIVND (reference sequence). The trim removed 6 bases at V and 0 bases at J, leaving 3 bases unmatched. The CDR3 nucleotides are TGTGCCAGTAGGGCTAGCGGAAGCACAGATACGCAGTATTTT. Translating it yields CASRASGSTDTQYF.

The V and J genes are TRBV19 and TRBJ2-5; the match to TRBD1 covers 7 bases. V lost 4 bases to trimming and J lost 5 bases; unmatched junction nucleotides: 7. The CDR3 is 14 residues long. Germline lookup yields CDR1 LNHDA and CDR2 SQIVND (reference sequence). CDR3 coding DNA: TGTGCCAGTAGTACCCCGGGACAGACGGAGACCCAGTACTTC. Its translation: CASSTPGQTETQYF.

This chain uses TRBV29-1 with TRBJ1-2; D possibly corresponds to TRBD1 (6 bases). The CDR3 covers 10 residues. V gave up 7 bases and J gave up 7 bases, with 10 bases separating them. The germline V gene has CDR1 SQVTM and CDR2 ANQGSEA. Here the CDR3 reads CSGRGPGYTF. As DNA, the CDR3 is TGCAGCGGCCGGGGGCCTGGCTACACCTTC.

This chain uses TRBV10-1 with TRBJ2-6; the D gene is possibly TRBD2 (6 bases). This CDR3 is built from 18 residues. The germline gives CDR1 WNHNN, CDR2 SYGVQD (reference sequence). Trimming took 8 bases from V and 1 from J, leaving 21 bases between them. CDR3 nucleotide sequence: TGCGCCAGCGGCGGGGTGGGGGGAACAATTTCTGGGGCCAACGTCCTGACTTTC. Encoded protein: CASGGVGGTISGANVLTF.

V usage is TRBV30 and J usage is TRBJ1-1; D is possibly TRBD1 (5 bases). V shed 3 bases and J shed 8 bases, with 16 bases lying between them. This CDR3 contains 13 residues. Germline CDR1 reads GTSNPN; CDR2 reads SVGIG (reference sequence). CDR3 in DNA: TGTGCCTGGAGCGGGTGGGGGGACGGAGAAGCTTTCTTT. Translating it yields CAWSGWGDGEAFF.

The DNA of the CDR3 is TGTGCCAGCAGCCTCCGGGACAGGGTAGGGGAGCTGTTTTTT. Its protein product is CASSLRDRVGELFF. The gene calls are TRBV6-5 and TRBJ2-2; 9 bases align to TRBD1. Per germline, CDR1 MNHEY and CDR2 SVGAGI. V shed 6 bases, J shed 8 bases, and the junction held 7 bases outside the gene matches. The length of the CDR3 is 14 residues.